The next 7 T cell receptor beta chains were all read from a single sample in a study of CD4+ T cells in melanoma. TCRdb keeps only in-frame clones here, not all; method: immunoSEQ multiplex PCR. This table holds thousands of clones, 60% to 70% found once. The sequencing sample was made of cells from a culture (not recorded whether cultured in vitro). These TCRs come from a human donor with melanoma.

V usage is TRBV6-2 or TRBV6-3 and J usage is TRBJ1-5; TRBD1 is a possible D gene (5 bases). V dropped 4 bases and J dropped 2 bases, with 9 bases sitting between them. The germline V gene has CDR1 MNHEY and CDR2 SVGEGT. The CDR3 loop spans 14 amino acids. CDR3 DNA sequence: TGTGCCAGCAGTTCCCCGGGGCGCAATCAGCCCCAGCATTTT. Translation gives CASSSPGRNQPQHF.

V usage is TRBV3-1 (or the pseudogene TRBV3-2) and J usage is TRBJ2-5; either TRBD1 or TRBD2 may fit D (6 bases each). The CDR3 runs to 16 residues. Germline V CDR1 and CDR2: LGHDT, YNNKEL (reference sequence). Trimming removed 1 base at V and 1 base at J, with 13 bases between. CDR3 bases: TGTGCCAGCAGCCAAGCCCCACGGGGGCTCCAAGAGACCCAGTACTTC. Encoded protein: CASSQAPRGLQETQYF.

The rearrangement uses TRBV19 and TRBJ2-7; 8 bases fit TRBD1. The CDR3 has 14 residues. Per the germline V gene, CDR1 is LNHDA and CDR2 is SQIVND (reference sequence). V trimming: 5 bases; J trimming: 2 bases; junction bases outside the gene matches: 5. CDR3 bases: TGTGCCAGTAGTGTAGGACAGGGCACCTACGAGCAGTACTTC. This codes for CASSVGQGTYEQYF.

In DNA form, the CDR3 reads TGCGCCAGCAGCCAAGAAGTAGCGGGGGGGTTCACCGGGGAGCTGTTTTTT. Protein product: CASSQEVAGGFTGELFF. J is TRBJ2-2 and V is TRBV4-3, with 11 bases identical to TRBD2. CDR1 is LGHNA and CDR2 is YSLEER in the germline V gene. The V and J ends lost 0 bases and 4 bases, in that order; junction bases with no gene match: 4. The CDR3 contains 17 residues.

By frequency in the sample, this clone is medium-sized. The rearrangement uses TRBV6-1 and TRBJ2-7; D gene ambiguous. The V end was cut by 0 bases, the J end by 3 bases, with 6 bases between. The CDR3 totals 13 residues. From germline, CDR1 is MNHNS and CDR2 SASEGT. In DNA, the CDR3 is TGTGCCAGCAGTGAAGCGGGATTCTACGAGCAGTACTTC. This encodes CASSEAGFYEQYF.

This chain uses TRBV10-3 with TRBJ1-6, with TRBD1 matching 11 bases. The CDR3 runs 15 residues. From germline, CDR1 is ENHRY and CDR2 SYGVKD. J lost 8 bases, V lost 2 bases, and 2 bases had no gene match. CDR3 loop: CAISERTGGDSPLHF. The CDR3 nucleotides read TGTGCCATCAGTGAGAGGACAGGGGGCGATTCACCCCTCCACTTT.

This clone turned up a few times. CDR3 sequence: CASSSALGLAESSYEQYF. In nucleotides, the CDR3 is TGTGCCAGCAGTTCGGCCCTGGGACTAGCGGAGTCCTCCTACGAGCAGTACTTC. The chain carries TRBV6-2 or TRBV6-3 and TRBJ2-7; 11 bases are shared with TRBD2. This CDR3 has 18 amino acids. The germline V gene encodes CDR1 MNHEY and CDR2 SVGEGT. The ends lost 4 bases at V and 0 bases at J; junction bases unmatched: 11.